Below are 26 T cell receptor beta chains sequenced from a single sample in a study of blood T cell repertoires in COVID-19. Clones were sequenced by immunoSEQ multiplex PCR, and TCRdb holds only the in-frame ones, with some missing. The repertoire has around 170,000 clones, roughly nine tenths of them found once; the top ten carry 4%. The sequencing sample was made of peripheral blood. The receptors shown here come from a woman aged 70-85 years with acute or convalescent COVID-19.

The chain joins TRBV4-3 to TRBJ2-3; 8 bases match TRBD1. Per the germline V gene, CDR1 is LGHNA and CDR2 is YSLEER. The CDR3 contains 16 residues. Germline trimming cut 1 base from V and 5 bases from J; bases unmatched to any gene: 8. CDR3: CASSQVGTGSIDTQYF. The CDR3 nucleotides read TGCGCCAGCAGCCAAGTCGGGACAGGTTCCATAGATACGCAGTATTTT.

This clone was detected only once. This rearrangement joins TRBV2 to TRBJ1-1; 7 nucleotides match TRBD1. In germline, CDR1 is SNHLY, CDR2 FYNNEI. This CDR3 is built from 12 residues. The junction had 2 bases not matched to a gene; V was cut back by 7 bases and J by 3 bases. The CDR3 sequence is CASTTGYTEAFF. In DNA, the CDR3 is TGTGCCAGCACGACAGGGTACACTGAAGCTTTCTTT. Together with reference TRBV2 and TRBJ1-1, the CDR3 gives the full variable domain: EPEVTQTPSHQVTQMGQEVILRCVPISNHLYFYWYRQILGQKVEFLVSFYNNEISEKSEIFDDQFSVERPDGSNFTLKIRSTKLEDSAMYFCASTTGYTEAFFGQGTRLTVV.

The chain combines TRBV24-1 with TRBJ1-2; 7 nucleotides agree with TRBD1. V was pared by 2 bases and J by 7 bases, with 3 bases of the junction left unmatched. Germline-derived CDR1 and CDR2 are KGHDR and SFDVKD. The CDR3 loop spans 13 amino acids. CDR3 DNA: TGTGCCACCAGTGATTCCGACAGGGCTGGCTACACCTTC. Protein: CATSDSDRAGYTF.

This rearrangement joins TRBV19 to TRBJ2-3, with TRBD1 matching over 9 bases. Germline CDR1 LNHDA, CDR2 SQIVND (reference sequence). With 5 bases clipped from V and 4 bases from J, the junction kept 10 bases outside the gene matches. The CDR3 has 16 residues. DNA of the CDR3: TGTGCCAGTAGTGGGTACAGGGGGCCGTTCGCAGATACGCAGTATTTT. This encodes CASSGYRGPFADTQYF.

V gene TRBV29-1 combines with J gene TRBJ1-1; weak D call: TRBD1 (5 bases). V was clipped by 4 bases and J by 6 bases, with 9 bases between them. The CDR3 runs 11 residues. Germline V gene sequence: CDR1 SQVTM, CDR2 ANQGSEA. The CDR3 coding sequence is TGCAGCGTTGTTAGCAGGGCTGAAGCTTTCTTT. Its translation is CSVVSRAEAFF.

The chain links TRBV28 to TRBJ1-2; 8 bases align to TRBD1. This CDR3 is built from 15 residues. In germline, CDR1 is MDHEN, CDR2 SYDVKM. J lost 4 bases, V lost 6 bases, and 10 bases had no gene match. CDR3 protein: CASSPGTGAIYGYTF. The DNA of the CDR3 is TGTGCCAGCAGCCCTGGGACAGGTGCTATCTATGGCTACACCTTC.

This clone was seen a handful of times. The V gene is TRBV10-2, the J gene TRBJ1-1; D is possibly TRBD1 (5 bases). Trimming shortened V by 2 bases and J by 6 bases, and 10 bases separated the two germline ends. The CDR3 sequence is 13 residues long. Germline CDR1 and CDR2: WSHSY and SAAADI. CDR3 sequence: CASSEQGRAEAFF. The CDR3 region has the DNA TGCGCCAGCAGTGAGCAGGGAAGAGCTGAAGCTTTCTTT.

This clone has a handful of counts. The rearrangement uses TRBV6-5 and TRBJ2-7, with TRBD1 identical over 9 bases. V dropped 6 bases and J dropped 2; count of bases not matched to a gene: 5. From germline, CDR1 is MNHEY and CDR2 SVGAGI. This CDR3 has 14 residues. The CDR3, as DNA: TGTGCCAGCAGGGGACAGGGAGGTCCCTACGAGCAGTACTTC. Translated: CASRGQGGPYEQYF.

This chain connects TRBV19 to TRBJ2-2; D is perhaps TRBD1 (6 bases). Per the germline V gene, CDR1 is LNHDA and CDR2 is SQIVND (reference sequence). Trimming left V 5 bases short and J 7 bases short, with 11 bases between. The CDR3 contains 13 residues. In nucleotides, the CDR3 is TGTGCCAGTAGTTTACAGGGCGGCGGGGAGCTGTTTTTT. This gives the protein CASSLQGGGELFF.

The V and J genes are TRBV5-1 and TRBJ2-7; 8 nucleotides agree with TRBD2. The germline V gene has CDR1 SGHRS and CDR2 YFSETQ. CDR3 length equals 15 residues. With 2 bases clipped from V and 0 bases from J, the junction kept 4 bases outside the gene matches. CDR3 nucleotide sequence: TGCGCCAGCAGCTTTATAAGCGGGAGCTCCTACGAGCAGTACTTC. Protein product: CASSFISGSSYEQYF.

The chain links TRBV7-9 to TRBJ2-7; 8 nucleotides line up with TRBD2. Germline CDR1 reads SEHNR; CDR2 reads FQNEAQ (reference sequence). CDR3 length: 13 amino acids. Trimming removed 5 bases from V and 3 bases from J; junction bases left unmatched: 3. CDR3 amino acids: CASSGTSGYEQYF. The CDR3 coding sequence is TGTGCCAGCAGCGGTACTAGCGGCTACGAGCAGTACTTC.

The J gene is TRBJ1-4, the V gene TRBV25-1, with TRBD1 identical over 9 bases. Germline V gene data show CDR1 as MGHDK and CDR2 as SYGVNS. The CDR3 covers 17 residues. J lost 6 bases, V lost 2 bases, and 10 bases had no gene match. CDR3 DNA: TGTGCCAGCAGTGAAGTAACAGGGGGCGGAATCTATGAAAAACTGTTTTTT. Its translation is CASSEVTGGGIYEKLFF.

The chain joins TRBV18 to TRBJ1-5; 7 bases are shared with TRBD1. Germline V lookup: CDR1 KGHSH, CDR2 LQKENI. CDR3 size: 15 residues. V was pared by 2 bases and J by 4 bases, with 5 bases of the junction left unmatched. The CDR3 protein is CASSPTQGWNQPQHF. The CDR3 nucleotides are TGTGCCAGCTCACCAACACAGGGGTGGAATCAGCCCCAGCATTTT.

This clone is a singleton in its sample. Within the sample, other DNA sequences also encode this same CDR3. The chain uses TRBV19 and TRBJ1-2; 7 bases line up with TRBD1. V dropped 1 base and J dropped 2; count of bases not matched to a gene: 1. This CDR3 is 14 amino acids long. CDR1 LNHDA and CDR2 SQIVND come from the germline V gene (reference sequence). CDR3 region: CASSIGQGNYGYTF. The CDR3 bases are TGTGCCAGTAGTATAGGACAGGGAAACTATGGCTACACCTTC. Filled out from reference TRBV19 and TRBJ1-2, the complete variable domain reads DGGITQSPKYLFRKEGQNVTLSCEQNLNHDAMYWYRQDPGQGLRLIYYSQIVNDFQKGDIAEGYSVSREKKESFPLTVTSAQKNPTAFYLCASSIGQGNYGYTFGSGTRLTVV.

The V call is TRBV6-5, the J call TRBJ1-4; a possible D gene is TRBD1 (6 bases). The CDR3 is 16 residues long. Trimming removed 4 bases from V and 8 bases from J, with 20 bases in between. From germline, CDR1 is MNHEY and CDR2 SVGAGI. The CDR3: CASSLTTGTSREKLFF. As DNA, the CDR3 is TGTGCCAGCAGTTTGACTACAGGGACCTCACGGGAAAAACTGTTTTTT.

The V gene is TRBV28, the J gene TRBJ2-7; D possibly corresponds to TRBD1 (6 bases). V was cut by 3 bases and J by 3 bases, with 18 bases left in between. The CDR3 is 16 amino acids. Per the germline V gene, CDR1 is MDHEN and CDR2 is SYDVKM. Here the CDR3 DNA reads TGTGCCAGCAGTTTCCAGGGGACACAGTATGGCTACGAGCAGTACTTC. Residues: CASSFQGTQYGYEQYF.

The CDR3 sequence: CASSQVSLSLQFF. DNA of the CDR3: TGTGCCAGCAGCCAAGTCAGTTTGTCTTTGCAGTTCTTC. The chain is built from TRBV3-1 (or the pseudogene TRBV3-2) and TRBJ2-1, with unresolved D. Trimming removed 1 base at V and 12 bases at J, with 13 bases between. Germline CDR1 is LGHDT and CDR2 is YNNKEL (reference sequence). The CDR3 length is 13 residues.

The CDR3 loop is CASSNSNREETQYF. CDR3 nucleotide sequence: TGTGCCAGCAGCAATAGCAACAGGGAAGAGACCCAGTACTTC. The J gene is TRBJ2-5, the V gene TRBV4-2; D is perhaps TRBD1 (6 bases). Germline CDR1 and CDR2: LGHNA and YNFKEQ. Trimming removed 5 bases at V and 3 bases at J, with 13 bases between. This CDR3 has 14 residues.

The chain recombines TRBV11-2 with TRBJ2-1; the D gene is possibly TRBD2 (6 bases). V was clipped by 4 bases and J by 9 bases, with 16 bases between them. This CDR3 has 14 amino acids. Germline V gives CDR1 SGHAT, CDR2 FQNNGV. The DNA for the CDR3 is TGTGCCAGCAGCTCGGGAGCGTTCGCGGCTGAGCAGTTCTTC. Protein sequence: CASSSGAFAAEQFF.

The rearrangement uses TRBV27 and TRBJ1-1; D perhaps matches TRBD1 (5 bases). Trimming took off 5 bases at V and 0 bases at J, with 10 bases between the two ends. CDR3 length equals 14 residues. Germline V gene data show CDR1 as MNHEY and CDR2 as SMNVEV (reference sequence). In DNA form, the CDR3 reads TGTGCCAGCAGTGCCAGGGTGTTGAACACTGAAGCTTTCTTT. The encoded protein is CASSARVLNTEAFF.

This chain joins TRBV3-1 (or the pseudogene TRBV3-2) and TRBJ1-2; the D gene is possibly TRBD1 (5 bases). CDR1 and CDR2 from the germline V gene are LGHDT and YNNKEL (reference sequence). The CDR3 is 16 residues long. Deletions cut 0 bases from V and 4 bases from J, with 15 bases between. The CDR3 nucleotides read TGTGCCAGCAGCCAAGAGATTGGGGCTCTGGGCTATGGCTACACCTTC. It specifies CASSQEIGALGYGYTF.

Only one count was recorded for this clone. The chain joins TRBV5-6 to TRBJ2-3; TRBD2 agrees at 10 bases. V lost 4 bases, J lost 11 bases, and 4 bases stayed unmatched. Germline loops: CDR1 SGHDT, CDR2 YYEEEE. The CDR3 loop spans 12 amino acids. Here the CDR3 reads CASSRTSGVQYF. In DNA, the CDR3 is TGTGCCAGCAGCCGGACTAGCGGAGTGCAGTATTTT.

The chain recombines TRBV7-8 with TRBJ2-5; D is undetermined. V was cut by 5 bases and J by 4 bases, with 8 bases left in between. The CDR3 is made up of 12 amino acids. CDR1 SGHVS and CDR2 FQNEAQ come from the germline V gene. DNA of the CDR3: TGTGCCAGCAGCCCCTCCGGAGAGACCCAGTACTTC. Translating gives CASSPSGETQYF.

The CDR3 sequence is CASSRGGDTEAFF. Here the CDR3 DNA reads TGTGCCAGCAGCCGGGGTGGGGACACTGAAGCTTTCTTT. The V and J genes are TRBV28 and TRBJ1-1, with D hard to call. The ends were cut back, 6 bases at V and 3 bases at J, with 11 bases in the middle. CDR3 size: 13 residues. The V gene's germline CDR1 is MDHEN and CDR2 SYDVKM.

The rearrangement uses TRBV27 and TRBJ2-7, with 8 positions matching TRBD2. The CDR3 has 15 residues. Germline V lookup: CDR1 MNHEY, CDR2 SMNVEV (reference sequence). With V trimmed by 5 bases and J by 2 bases, 8 bases remained unmatched. The CDR3 region is CASSPRLGLAYEQYF. CDR3 nucleotides: TGTGCCAGCAGTCCCAGACTGGGACTAGCCTACGAGCAGTACTTC.

The chain couples TRBV6-5 to TRBJ1-1; unclear D gene. The V gene lost 4 bases and the J gene lost 1 base, with 10 bases spanning the gap. The CDR3 consists of 14 residues. Germline values: CDR1 MNHEY, CDR2 SVGAGI. The CDR3 sequence: CASSFSVTNTEAFF. CDR3 sequence (DNA): TGTGCCAGCAGTTTCAGTGTTACGAACACTGAAGCTTTCTTT.